These 13 T cell receptor beta chains came from one sample sequenced in a study of blood T cells in healthy people across ages. A second PCR, run for roughly 7 to 12 cycles, used a sample-barcoded 5' primer plus a J-beta primer mix. Each CDR3 protein is one row after TCRdb ran MiXCR on the 5' RACE reads. This table holds 380,000 or so distinct CDR3 sequences, approximately 47% found once. The sequenced sample consisted of blood. These receptors were taken from a man aged 60-69 years in good health.

The chain recombines TRBV11-2 with TRBJ2-3; weak D call: TRBD1 (5 bases). The germline gives CDR1 SGHAT, CDR2 FQNNGV. The CDR3 sequence is 15 residues long. The V end was cut by 7 bases, the J end by 4 bases, with 18 bases between. The CDR3 protein is CASTRRGIKADTQYF. The CDR3 nucleotides are TGTGCCAGCACCCGTAGGGGTATTAAGGCAGATACGCAGTATTTT.

V is TRBV20-1 and J is TRBJ2-1; TRBD2 matches at 14 bases. This CDR3 comprises 16 residues. J lost 3 bases, V lost 5 bases, and 6 bases had no gene match. Per the germline V gene, CDR1 is DFQATT and CDR2 is SNEGSKA (reference sequence). The CDR3 sequence is CSARGLAGGRYNEQFF. CDR3 DNA: TGCAGTGCTCGAGGACTAGCGGGAGGCCGCTACAATGAGCAGTTCTTC.

The chain uses TRBV7-8 and TRBJ2-7; TRBD2 is a possible D gene (5 bases). From germline, CDR1 is SGHVS and CDR2 FQNEAQ. The CDR3 runs 15 residues. V gave up 1 base and J gave up 0 bases, with 10 bases separating them. The CDR3 bases are TGTGCCAGCAGCTTAGTAACCGGGGACTCCTACGAGCAGTACTTC. It translates to CASSLVTGDSYEQYF. Supplemented by reference TRBV7-8 and TRBJ2-7, the full variable domain reads GAGVSQSPRYKVAKRGQDVALRCDPISGHVSLFWYQQALGQGPEFLTYFQNEAQLDKSGLPSDRFFAERPEGSVSTLKIQRTQQEDSAVYLCASSLVTGDSYEQYFGPGTRLTVT.

This clonotype was observed a few times. This chain uses TRBV15 with TRBJ1-2; D gene ambiguous. V was clipped by 0 bases and J by 0 bases, with 5 bases between them. This CDR3 is 14 amino acids long. Germline V gene data show CDR1 as LNHNV and CDR2 as YYDKDF (reference sequence). The CDR3 nucleotides are TGTGCCACCAGCAGAGAGGCATCTAACTATGGCTACACCTTC. Translating gives CATSREASNYGYTF. Combining the CDR3 with reference TRBV15 and TRBJ1-2 gives the whole variable domain DAMVIQNPRYQVTQFGKPVTLSCSQTLNHNVMYWYQQKSSQAPKLLFHYYDKDFNNEADTPDNFQSRRPNTSFCFLDIRSPGLGDTAMYLCATSREASNYGYTFGSGTRLTVV.

In its sample, this clonotype was seen many times. The chain joins TRBV19 to TRBJ1-2; the D is unclear. Per germline, CDR1 LNHDA and CDR2 SQIVND (reference sequence). The length of the CDR3 is 12 residues. The germline V and J ends were trimmed by 2 bases and 7 bases, with 8 bases remaining between them. The CDR3 nucleotides read TGTGCCAGTAGTATAACTACCGGTGGCTACACCTTC. This encodes CASSITTGGYTF.

The V call is TRBV27, the J call TRBJ1-5; D remains ambiguous. The germline V gene has CDR1 MNHEY and CDR2 SMNVEV (reference sequence). V was trimmed by 5 bases and J by 5 bases, leaving 10 bases between them. CDR3 length equals 13 residues. As DNA, the CDR3 is TGTGCCAGCAGTCCGGGCGCCGATCAGCCCCAGCATTTT. Encoded protein: CASSPGADQPQHF.

V gene TRBV6-5 combines with J gene TRBJ2-7; 7 nucleotides match TRBD1. Germline V gives CDR1 MNHEY, CDR2 SVGAGI. The CDR3 consists of 12 residues. This chain's CDR3 is CATHRGPYEQYF. As DNA, the CDR3 is TGTGCTACCCACAGGGGACCCTACGAGCAGTACTTC.

The V call is TRBV5-1, the J call TRBJ2-7; 9 nucleotides match TRBD1. CDR3 length: 14 amino acids. CDR1 SGHRS and CDR2 YFSETQ come from the germline V gene. Trimming at V came to 1 base and at J to 7 bases, leaving 6 bases not matched to a gene. The CDR3 sequence is CASSLTGGSREQYF. The CDR3 DNA is TGCGCCAGCAGCTTGACAGGGGGCTCTCGGGAGCAGTACTTC.

This clonotype was seen repeatedly, ten times or more. The V and J genes are TRBV20-1 and TRBJ2-1, with 7 bases identical to TRBD2. This CDR3 is 16 amino acids long. Trimming took 3 bases from V and 2 from J; bases not matched to a gene: 10. In germline, CDR1 is DFQATT, CDR2 SNEGSKA (reference sequence). CDR3 sequence (DNA): TGCAGTGCTAGTGGGCTAGCGGAGGGGCCCTACAATGAGCAGTTCTTC. It yields the protein CSASGLAEGPYNEQFF.

This clonotype came up many times. The chain has TRBV7-2 and TRBJ1-6; D is uncertain. Germline V CDR1 and CDR2: SGHTA, FQGNSA. The V gene lost 3 bases and the J gene lost 2 bases, with 11 bases spanning the gap. This CDR3 comprises 16 residues. CDR3 nucleotide sequence: TGTGCCAGCAGCTTGGCGGCGCCCCCCTATAATTCACCCCTCCACTTT. This translates into CASSLAAPPYNSPLHF.

The gene calls are TRBV6-1 and TRBJ2-7, with 11 bases that match TRBD2. After removal of 2 bases from V and 10 bases from J, the junction contained 10 bases not matched to a gene. The CDR3 is 15 residues long. Germline V gives CDR1 MNHNS, CDR2 SASEGT. The CDR3 DNA reads TGTGCCAGCAGTGAACTAGCGGGGGGCCAAGAGGCCCAGTACTTC. It specifies CASSELAGGQEAQYF.

The gene calls are TRBV28 and TRBJ1-5, with D uncertain. Germline loops: CDR1 MDHEN, CDR2 SYDVKM. The CDR3 covers 15 residues. With 2 bases removed from V and 0 bases from J, the gap between germline ends came to 8 bases. CDR3 sequence (DNA): TGTGCCAGCAGTTTACAGCAGTATAGCAATCAGCCCCAGCATTTT. This codes for CASSLQQYSNQPQHF.

In this sample, this clonotype turned up once. The V and J genes are TRBV29-1 and TRBJ2-3, with 11 bases lining up with TRBD2. Per germline, CDR1 SQVTM and CDR2 ANQGSEA. CDR3 length equals 15 residues. Losses at the gene ends were 1 base for V and 5 bases for J; bases not matched to a gene: 5. The CDR3 coding sequence is TGCAGCGTTGAAGTAGCGGGAGGGGTGCGAGATACGCAGTATTTT. Translated: CSVEVAGGVRDTQYF.